These 16 T cell receptor beta chains originate from one sample sequenced in a study of cytomegalovirus exposure and HLA in healthy donors listed by TCRdb under 2017. Receptors were amplified or captured by the immunoSEQ multiplex PCR assay. A mixture of 60 forward primers for TCR Vbeta segments and 13 reverse primers for TCR Jbeta segments was used in the multiplex PCR. The immuneACCESS repertoire file appears here via TCRdb, limited to in-frame rearrangements. These files lack a portion of the clones; in checked studies, under half of the deficit traces to unresolved V genes, and the cause of the others is not known. For this sample the table gives 100,000 to 150,000 clones, of which roughly 71% were detected only once. In total, the top ten clones hold 4% to 5% of the sample. Sequencing used PBMCs. These receptors originate from a woman aged 50 to 60 in good health and CMV-seropositive.

The chain joins TRBV9 to TRBJ1-6; D is uncertain. The CDR3 length is 16 residues. From germline, CDR1 is SGDLS and CDR2 YYNGEE. V dropped 1 base and J dropped 7 bases, with 15 bases sitting between them. The CDR3 sequence is CASSVHGSTTNSPLHF. The CDR3 DNA reads TGTGCCAGCAGCGTACACGGGAGTACTACCAATTCACCCCTCCACTTT.

This clone has only a few counts. J is TRBJ2-6 and V is TRBV5-1; D call uncertain. V was pared by 4 bases and J by 0 bases, with 26 bases between. Germline loops: CDR1 SGHRS, CDR2 YFSETQ. This CDR3 has 21 amino acids. The CDR3 DNA is TGCGCCAGCAGCGACACGACGCCTCAAAGGTCCACCCCCTCTGGGGCCAACGTCCTGACTTTC. It codes for CASSDTTPQRSTPSGANVLTF.

The chain recombines TRBV4-2 with TRBJ1-2; D gene uncertain. The CDR3 runs 14 residues. Germline CDR1 LGHNA, CDR2 YNFKEQ. The V and J ends lost 0 bases and 2 bases respectively, with 7 bases between them. CDR3 amino acids: CASSQEAVNYGYTF. In DNA, the CDR3 is TGTGCCAGCAGCCAAGAGGCGGTGAACTATGGCTACACCTTC.

The chain recombines TRBV11-1 with TRBJ2-3; 9 bases are a match to TRBD1. V was clipped by 5 bases and J by 3 bases; unmatched bases: 6. Germline V gene sequence: CDR1 SGHAT, CDR2 FQDESV (reference sequence). This CDR3 spans 15 amino acids. CDR3 sequence reads: CASSRNRGQTDTQYF. The CDR3, as DNA: TGTGCCAGCAGCCGGAACAGGGGGCAAACAGATACGCAGTATTTT.

The chain carries TRBV7-9 and TRBJ1-2, with D possibly matching TRBD1 (5 bases). CDR3 length: 13 amino acids. V was pared by 8 bases and J by 6 bases, with 16 bases between. The germline gives CDR1 SEHNR, CDR2 FQNEAQ (reference sequence). The CDR3 nucleotides read TGTGCCAGCGCAGTACAGGCCGAGGATGGCTACACCTTC. Translated, it gives CASAVQAEDGYTF.

The genes are TRBV6-1 and TRBJ1-5, with TRBD1 as a possible D gene (5 bases). The germline V and J ends were trimmed by 6 bases and 0 bases, with 12 bases remaining between them. The CDR3 loop spans 15 amino acids. Germline-derived CDR1 and CDR2 are MNHNS and SASEGT. CDR3 in amino acids: CASRTGGNSNQPQHF. The CDR3 coding sequence is TGTGCCAGCAGAACGGGGGGAAATAGCAATCAGCCCCAGCATTTT.

The V gene is TRBV29-1, the J gene TRBJ1-2, with a possible D match to TRBD1 (5 bases). The germline V gene encodes CDR1 SQVTM and CDR2 ANQGSEA. CDR3 size: 12 residues. Trimming pared 7 bases from V and 8 bases from J, leaving 17 bases between. The chain's CDR3 is CSAGGGNEGYTF. The CDR3 nucleotides are TGCAGCGCCGGGGGAGGGAATGAGGGCTACACCTTC.

The gene calls are TRBV7-3 and TRBJ2-2; TRBD2 might be the D (6 bases). Germline V lookup: CDR1 SGHTA, CDR2 FQGTGA. This CDR3 spans 15 amino acids. Trimming pared 6 bases from V and 6 bases from J, leaving 17 bases between. As DNA, the CDR3 is TGTGCCAGCAGTACCTCGCGGGACCGGTCCGGGGAGCTGTTTTTT. Encoded protein: CASSTSRDRSGELFF. Using reference TRBV7-3 and TRBJ2-2 for the parts outside the CDR3, the full variable domain is GAGVSQTPSNKVTEKGKYVELRCDPISGHTALYWYRQSLGQGPEFLIYFQGTGAADDSGLPNDRFFAVRPEGSVSTLKIQRTERGDSAVYLCASSTSRDRSGELFFGEGSRLTVL.

V gene TRBV4-1 combines with J gene TRBJ2-2; 8 positions agree with TRBD1. The CDR3 contains 16 residues. The V gene's germline CDR1 is MGHRA and CDR2 YSYEKL. With 4 bases clipped from V and 1 base from J, the junction kept 5 bases outside the gene matches. The CDR3 DNA reads as TGCGCCAGCAGCCGAGGAGACAGGGGGAACACCGGGGAGCTGTTTTTT. Translating gives CASSRGDRGNTGELFF.

On this clone: This CDR3 is also generated by other DNA sequences in the sample. V usage is TRBV14 and J usage is TRBJ2-3; no reliable D call. Looked up from germline, CDR1 is SGHDN and CDR2 is FVKESK. The CDR3 totals 11 residues. V was shortened by 4 bases and J by 6 bases, with 5 bases between the two germline ends. CDR3 sequence reads: CASSLSDTQYF. The CDR3 bases are TGTGCCAGCAGCCTGAGCGATACGCAGTATTTT.

The chain is built from TRBV28 and TRBJ2-7, with D perhaps TRBD1 (5 bases). V lost 3 bases, J lost 4 bases, and 7 bases lay in between. The CDR3 length is 12 residues. The germline gives CDR1 MDHEN, CDR2 SYDVKM. CDR3 in DNA: TGTGCCAGCAGTTTGAAGGGGTACGAGCAGTACTTC. It specifies CASSLKGYEQYF.

Of note for this clone: One end of the junction fails to match germline, which may point to a read error. The chain recombines TRBV19 with TRBJ1-3; D possibly corresponds to TRBD1 (5 bases). There are 19 residues in the CDR3. CDR1 and CDR2 (germline): LNHDA, SQIVND (reference sequence). CDR3 protein: CASSIPGGLFLHSGSTIYF. The CDR3 DNA reads TGTGCCAGTAGTATCCCCGGGGGACTTTTTCTACACTCTGGAAGCACCATATATTTT.

The chain has TRBV10-3 and TRBJ1-5, with 12 bases identical to TRBD1. Germline CDR1 ENHRY, CDR2 SYGVKD. CDR3 length equals 15 residues. V trimming: 6 bases; J trimming: 5 bases; junction bases outside the gene matches: 5. For the CDR3, the DNA is TGTGCCATCAGGGGGACAGGGGGCACGGATCAGCCCCAGCATTTT. Protein: CAIRGTGGTDQPQHF.

The chain uses TRBV7-2 and TRBJ2-5; 7 bases are shared with TRBD1. This CDR3 contains 13 residues. Germline assignment: CDR1 SGHTA and CDR2 FQGNSA. V lost 5 bases, J lost 4 bases, and 4 bases stayed unmatched. The CDR3 is CASSLNRGETQYF. The CDR3 DNA is TGTGCCAGCAGCCTCAACAGGGGAGAGACCCAGTACTTC. Full variable domain (outside the CDR3, taken from reference TRBV7-2 and TRBJ2-5): GAGVSQSPSNKVTEKGKDVELRCDPISGHTALYWYRQSLGQGLEFLIYFQGNSAPDKSGLPSDRFSAERTGGSVSTLTIQRTQQEDSAVYLCASSLNRGETQYFGPGTRLLVL.

V usage is TRBV29-1 and J usage is TRBJ1-6; D is unresolved. Trimming removed 2 bases at V and 10 bases at J, with 12 bases between. Looked up from germline, CDR1 is SQVTM and CDR2 is ANQGSEA. The CDR3 extends over 13 amino acids. Here the CDR3 reads CSVESGPGSPLHF. The CDR3 DNA reads TGCAGCGTTGAATCCGGGCCGGGGTCACCCCTCCACTTT.

The chain has TRBV5-1 and TRBJ1-4; unclear D gene. Trimming left V 9 bases short and J 0 bases short, with 12 bases between. Germline V gene data show CDR1 as SGHRS and CDR2 as YFSETQ. The length of the CDR3 is 14 residues. In nucleotides, the CDR3 is TGCGCCACCGCCCCGAGCGCAACTAATGAAAAACTGTTTTTT. Protein: CATAPSATNEKLFF. Full variable domain (missing parts from reference TRBV5-1 and TRBJ1-4): KAGVTQTPRYLIKTRGQQVTLSCSPISGHRSVSWYQQTPGQGLQFLFEYFSETQRNKGNFPGRFSGRQFSNSRSEMNVSTLELGDSALYLCATAPSATNEKLFFGSGTQLSVL.